This T cell receptor (beta chain) is from a study of T cells in lung cancer brain metastases. Study information: No interval therapy was given to most of the 20 patients.

Either synchronous oligometastatic disease or delayed solitary brain metastasis recurrence led to resection. Exclusion applied to any patient with a history of multiple malignancies. Trimming took 2 bases from V and 3 from J, leaving 7 bases between them. The length of the CDR3 is 13 residues. Germline V gene data show CDR1 as SGHNT and CDR2 as YENEEA. Only in-frame clones appear in the TCRdb table, and some are missing; sequencing was by immunoSEQ multiplex PCR. The sample records several thousand clones, over 65% being singletons. V gene TRBV11-3 combines with J gene TRBJ1-1; D is unresolved. The specimen was tumor tissue from a brain metastasis. This TCR came from a woman between 45 and 60 years old with non-small cell lung cancer that had spread to the brain. The CDR3 here is CASSLLRYTEAFF. The CDR3 DNA reads TGTGCCAGCAGCTTACTCAGGTACACTGAAGCTTTCTTT. The full variable domain, rest sourced from reference TRBV11-3 and TRBJ1-1, is EAGVVQSPRYKIIEKKQPVAFWCNPISGHNTLYWYLQNLGQGPELLIRYENEEAVDDSQLPKDRFSAERLKGVDSTLKIQPAELGDSAVYLCASSLLRYTEAFFGQGTRLTVV.